The T cell receptor (beta chain) under discussion was sequenced for a study of blood T cell repertoires in COVID-19. At the level of the study: The origin of the acute and convalescent COVID-19 samples was the United States, Italy and Spain. Sample material is recorded as cDNA or gDNA derived from T cells, B-cell-depleted T cells, or PBMCs.

CDR3 length: 15 amino acids. TCRdb's copy holds only in-frame clones and misses some; the assay was immunoSEQ multiplex PCR. Among 65,000 to 95,000 clones listed, approximately 90% were seen once. Sample: peripheral blood. The receptor's source is a young man with acute or convalescent COVID-19. The chain links TRBV21-1 to TRBJ2-7; the table's D gene call, TRBD2, was not cross checked with the DNA. TRBV21-1 is given as a pseudogene. In DNA form, the CDR3 reads TGTGCCAGCGTCCCACAAGGCGGAAGCTCCTACGAGCAGTACTTC. This codes for CASVPQGGSSYEQYF.